This passage covers 11 T cell receptor beta chains from one sample sequenced in a study of T-cell memory formation after mild COVID-19. TCRdb processed the 5' RACE reads anew with MiXCR; each CDR3 protein has one entry. The data show roughly 500,000 distinct CDR3 sequences, 20% seen once. Sequenced input: PBMCs or a T cell subset sorted from them (not recorded which). The receptors were gathered from an adult woman who had mild COVID-19 (a few samples of this study predate the infection). Cell type and time point are not known.

This clonotype was seen only a few times. This chain joins TRBV5-6 and TRBJ1-4, with unresolved D. V shed 0 bases and J shed 4 bases, with 10 bases lying between them. This CDR3 region has 15 residues. In germline, CDR1 is SGHDT, CDR2 YYEEEE. The CDR3 nucleotides read TGTGCCAGCAGCTTGGAGTCCGAGAATAATGAAAAACTGTTTTTT. Encoded protein: CASSLESENNEKLFF.

The chain links TRBV6-5 to TRBJ1-2, with TRBD1 identical over 7 bases. The ends lost 4 bases at V and 2 bases at J; junction bases unmatched: 7. The CDR3 length is 15 residues. Germline V gene lookup returns CDR1 MNHEY and CDR2 SVGAGI. The DNA of the CDR3 is TGTGCCAGCAGTTCCCCCGGACAGGTGAACTATGGCTACACCTTC. Translation: CASSSPGQVNYGYTF.

J is TRBJ2-7 and V is TRBV7-9; D could derive from TRBD1 or TRBD2 (5 bases each). Germline values: CDR1 SEHNR, CDR2 FQNEAQ (reference sequence). V was clipped by 6 bases and J by 5 bases, with 17 bases between them. There are 14 residues in the CDR3. The CDR3 DNA reads TGTGCCAGCAGTTCCGGGACCTACAAGGACGAGCAGTACTTC. Translated, it gives CASSSGTYKDEQYF.

The gene calls are TRBV24-1 and TRBJ2-2, with TRBD2 matching over 8 bases. Germline CDR1 reads KGHDR; CDR2 reads SFDVKD. J gave up 7 bases and V 1 base, and 7 bases lay outside the gene matches. The CDR3 spans 16 residues. This chain's CDR3 is CATSDLGLAENGELFF. For the CDR3, the DNA is TGTGCCACCAGTGATTTAGGACTAGCTGAAAACGGGGAGCTGTTTTTT.

In DNA, the CDR3 is TGTGCCAGCAGCTGGACCCGGACTAGCGGAGAGACCCAGTACTTC. Encoded protein: CASSWTRTSGETQYF. J is TRBJ2-5 and V is TRBV7-2, with 10 bases that match TRBD2. V gave up 4 bases and J gave up 4 bases; unmatched junction bases: 6. CDR1 and CDR2 from the germline V gene are SGHTA and FQGNSA. The CDR3 extends over 15 amino acids.

The chain employs TRBV2 and TRBJ2-2, with D perhaps matching TRBD2 (6 bases). This CDR3 comprises 17 residues. V dropped 9 bases and J dropped 6 bases, with 26 bases sitting between them. The V gene's germline CDR1 is SNHLY and CDR2 FYNNEI. The CDR3 DNA is TGTGCCAGTTCCCCAAAAAGGTCCTCCAGGAGGGCCGGGGAGCTGTTTTTT. Protein: CASSPKRSSRRAGELFF.

The chain links TRBV7-8 to TRBJ1-3; possibly TRBD1 for D (5 bases). The CDR3 totals 15 residues. Germline CDR1 and CDR2: SGHVS and FQNEAQ. V was shortened by 4 bases and J by 0 bases, with 10 bases between the two germline ends. CDR3: CASSSPGDSGNTIYF. CDR3 nucleotides: TGTGCCAGCAGCTCGCCGGGGGACTCTGGAAACACCATATATTTT.

This clonotype occurred a few times. The chain uses TRBV27 and TRBJ2-3; D is unclear. Trimming removed 5 bases from V and 4 bases from J, with 10 bases in between. The CDR3 consists of 13 residues. Looked up from germline, CDR1 is MNHEY and CDR2 is SMNVEV (reference sequence). CDR3 amino acids: CASSDSRADTQYF. Written as DNA, the CDR3 is TGTGCCAGCAGTGACTCTAGGGCAGATACGCAGTATTTT.

In DNA form, the CDR3 reads TGTGCCAGCAGCCCTAGCGCGACTGGGGAGCAGTACTTC. Translating it yields CASSPSATGEQYF. The V call is TRBV9, the J call TRBJ2-7, with D possibly being TRBD2 (6 bases). The CDR3 loop spans 13 amino acids. V was clipped by 4 bases and J by 7 bases, with 15 bases between them. Per the germline V gene, CDR1 is SGDLS and CDR2 is YYNGEE.

A few counts support this clonotype. This chain joins TRBV3-1 and TRBJ2-3; no reliable D call. Trimming took off 4 bases at V and 1 base at J, with 12 bases between the two ends. This CDR3 is 15 amino acids long. CDR1 LGHDT and CDR2 YNNKEL come from the germline V gene (reference sequence). Here the CDR3 reads CASSPDPVGTDTQYF. CDR3 sequence (DNA): TGTGCCAGCAGCCCGGACCCAGTGGGCACAGATACGCAGTATTTT.

The table lists this clonotype with a few counts. The V call is TRBV4-3, the J call TRBJ1-1; unclear D gene. The CDR3 totals 15 residues. The V and J ends lost 1 base and 0 bases respectively, with 9 bases between them. CDR1 is LGHNA and CDR2 is YSLEER in the germline V gene. The CDR3: CASSQGSHLNTEAFF. In DNA, the CDR3 is TGCGCCAGCAGCCAAGGTAGCCACTTGAACACTGAAGCTTTCTTT.